This T cell receptor (beta chain) was recorded in a study of blood T cell repertoires in COVID-19. Study information: Material from acute and convalescent COVID-19 was sourced from the United States, Italy and Spain.

In the original workflow: It was from reference gene primer amplification that nucleated cell counts were estimated. Sequenced by immunoSEQ multiplex PCR; TCRdb stores in-frame clones only, minus some. V and J calls and clone size are as listed in that table; D and trimming were resolved from the DNA. The repertoire holds about 240,000 clones, with about 80% as singletons. Trimming removed 3 bases at V and 0 bases at J, with 4 bases between. CDR1 and CDR2 from the germline V gene are SGHRS and YFSETQ. The CDR3 length is 14 residues. The sample comprised peripheral blood. The rearrangement uses TRBV5-1 and TRBJ1-6; unclear D gene. The clonotype was recovered from a woman older than 75 with acute or convalescent COVID-19. The chain's CDR3 is CASSSSSYNSPLHF. The DNA for the CDR3 is TGCGCCAGCAGCTCGAGCTCCTATAATTCACCCCTCCACTTT.